This T cell receptor (beta chain) was sequenced in a study of neoadjuvant anti-PD-1 for oral cavity cancer (dated by TCRdb to about 2021). For the wider study: Before curative-intent surgical resection, most patients were given three to four biweekly doses of nivolumab at 3 mg/kg. A fourth nivolumab dose was given around day 43 to patients without progression, and definitive surgical resection was performed in those patients on days 50-56. There were more than nine patients in the parent correlative cohort, and the response rate was around 30%. Under RECIST 1.1, a patient counted as a responder if showing complete response, partial response or stable disease, and as a non-responder if showing progression. Broad study findings and their caveats: After neoadjuvant nivolumab, T cell clonality (Gini index) in PBMCs was significantly higher in non-responders than in responders. Higher pretreatment blood TCRbeta clonality and lower post-treatment tumor TCRbeta clonality were correlated with higher pretreatment blood Treg/Th17 ratios. Only a few patients per response group were included in the TCR analyses, and the authors called for validation in larger cohorts.

The germline V gene encodes CDR1 SEHNR and CDR2 FQNEAQ (reference sequence). Clipping removes 5 bases from V and 4 bases from J, with 5 as the unmatched junction base count. The CDR3 runs 15 amino acids, cysteine and phenylalanine included. Only the CDR3 DNA stays, 45 bases, in frame from base 1. This clone was seen a few times. There is no known antigen for this receptor. No much larger clone is present one base from it, and per-base qualities are unavailable. For deep sequencing, PBMC libraries mostly used around 0.45 ug of input genomic DNA, with six replicates for each sample. The immunoSEQ hsTCRbeta kit was used to prepare TCRbeta libraries, following the manufacturer's instructions. The completed libraries were mixed into a single pool at 3 nM, then sequenced with an Illumina NovaSeq 6000 S4 flow cell. Turning to the authors' computational methods: The immunoSEQ Analyzer handled quality control and preprocessing of the raw data. The analysis was limited to productive rearrangements, and each clonotype was defined by a unique CDR3 amino acid sequence. Repertoire clonality was estimated as the Gini-Simpson index, computed with the R package tcR. Student's t test was used to compare Gini indices, and Pearson correlation was used to assess associations with tumor size change. TCRdb carries this immuneACCESS record with in-frame sequences only. Its versions omit some clonotypes, under half of them owing to an unresolved V gene in the studies checked, with the rest unexplained. V, J and clone size are those of that table, while D and trimming were read from the DNA. This sample holds 13,000 to 15,000 clones; roughly two thirds were observed only once. 3% of the sample is held by the ten biggest clonotypes.

The sample's time point, from its label and the paper: before neoadjuvant nivolumab. The patients had newly diagnosed stage II-IVA oral cavity squamous cell carcinoma and had not received any prior systemic or radiation treatment. The cohort consisted of patients with HPV-negative, locally advanced oral cavity squamous cell carcinoma. No culture maintenance or expansion was done, as the peripheral blood mononuclear cells went straight to analysis. Samples came from a longitudinal correlative study of a single-arm phase II trial of neoadjuvant nivolumab in oral cavity squamous cell carcinoma. Subject-matched pre- and post-treatment PBMCs and tumors from three responders and three non-responders underwent genomic DNA-based TCRbeta sequencing. Peripheral blood mononuclear cells were collected before nivolumab treatment and again after treatment, at the time of surgery. Genomic DNA was isolated from PBMCs using the Maxwell RSC DNA from Cells kit.

This receptor was identified in a person aged 35 to 85 with oral cavity squamous cell carcinoma. Specimen: PBMCs, collected before nivolumab (anti-PD-1) treatment. The chain links TRBV7-9 with TRBJ1-1; the central 12 bases match TRBD1. The nucleotides are TGTGCCAGCAGCCGGGACAGGGGGCCCGGCACTGAAGCTTTCTTT. Its translation is CASSRDRGPGTEAFF.